The 29 T cell receptor beta chains listed next were all sequenced from one sample in a study of blood T cell repertoires in COVID-19. Some clones are missing from TCRdb's copy, which holds only in-frame ones; the method was immunoSEQ multiplex PCR. In the table there are tens of thousands of clones, 80% to 85% of which are singletons. Sequences were obtained from peripheral blood. Source of these receptors: a human donor with acute or convalescent COVID-19. The donor label of this sample is uncertain.

The table lists this clone with a count of one. The CDR3 loop is CASSFTRGEQYF. CDR3 nucleotide sequence: TGTGCCAGCAGTTTTACTCGCGGCGAGCAGTACTTC. V is TRBV12-3 or TRBV12-4 and J is TRBJ2-7; D not certain. This CDR3 has 12 amino acids. V lost 3 bases and J lost 6, with 9 bases in between.

CDR3 bases: TGTGCCAGCAGGGATCGACAGGGTCCTTCACCCCTCCACTTT. Encoded protein: CASRDRQGPSPLHF. The chain has TRBV28 and TRBJ1-6; 7 bases agree with TRBD1. Germline CDR1 reads MDHEN; CDR2 reads SYDVKM. The CDR3 covers 14 residues. V was pared by 6 bases and J by 9 bases, with 8 bases of the junction left unmatched.

The genes are TRBV4-1 and TRBJ2-3; 9 bases line up with TRBD2. The CDR3 is 15 amino acids. Germline values: CDR1 MGHRA, CDR2 YSYEKL. J lost 3 bases, V lost 1 base, and 2 bases had no gene match. The CDR3 protein is CASSQGLAGTDTQYF. Here the CDR3 DNA reads TGCGCCAGCAGCCAAGGCCTAGCGGGGACAGATACGCAGTATTTT.

This clone was seen once. V is TRBV2 and J is TRBJ1-5; 8 nucleotides line up with TRBD1. Germline V gives CDR1 SNHLY, CDR2 FYNNEI. The CDR3 is 15 amino acids. The V segment lost 0 bases and the J segment 7 bases; nucleotides outside the gene matches: 5. DNA for the CDR3: TGTGCCAGCAGTGAAGCGACAGGGGTTGGGCAGCCCCAGCATTTT. This translates into CASSEATGVGQPQHF. Full variable domain (missing parts from reference TRBV2 and TRBJ1-5): EPEVTQTPSHQVTQMGQEVILRCVPISNHLYFYWYRQILGQKVEFLVSFYNNEISEKSEIFDDQFSVERPDGSNFTLKIRSTKLEDSAMYFCASSEATGVGQPQHFGDGTRLSIL.

Here the CDR3 DNA reads TGTGCCAGCAGCCCAGGGGGCGCGGATGGGTTACCCTTACGGGGCTACACCTTC. Amino acid sequence: CASSPGGADGLPLRGYTF. V is TRBV9 and J is TRBJ1-2, with 8 bases lining up with TRBD1. This CDR3 spans 18 amino acids. The junction had 22 bases not matched to a gene; V was cut back by 4 bases and J by 8 bases. CDR1 and CDR2 from the germline V gene are SGDLS and YYNGEE.

This chain connects TRBV6-5 to TRBJ1-2; 8 bases are a match to TRBD1. The CDR3 has 13 residues. Germline CDR1 and CDR2: MNHEY and SVGAGI. J was trimmed by 6 bases and V by 6 bases; bases with no gene match: 6. Here the CDR3 DNA reads TGTGCCAGCAGACAGAGGACAGGGCATGGCTACACCTTC. Translation gives CASRQRTGHGYTF.

This chain uses TRBV7-2 with TRBJ2-1, with 7 bases identical to TRBD2. The CDR3 length is 15 residues. V gave up 2 bases and J gave up 6 bases; unmatched junction bases: 7. Germline assignment: CDR1 SGHTA and CDR2 FQGNSA. CDR3 sequence: CASSLSGAKPNEQFF. The CDR3, as DNA: TGTGCCAGCAGCTTAAGCGGGGCAAAGCCCAATGAGCAGTTCTTC.

The rearrangement joins TRBV7-2 to TRBJ2-2, with 10 bases aligning to TRBD1. Trimming took 6 bases from V and 7 from J; bases not matched to a gene: 5. CDR3 size: 14 residues. Germline CDR1 reads SGHTA; CDR2 reads FQGNSA. Written as DNA, the CDR3 is TGTGCCAGCAGTCCGGGACAGGGGTTCGGGGAGCTGTTTTTT. Translating it yields CASSPGQGFGELFF.

This chain links TRBV7-6 with TRBJ2-5; TRBD2 matches at 8 bases. Losses at the gene ends were 7 bases for V and 9 bases for J; bases not matched to a gene: 13. The CDR3 totals 14 residues. Germline CDR1 reads SGHVS; CDR2 reads FNYEAQ. The CDR3 nucleotides read TGTGCCAGCATCGGGGGGGACGGCCGAGGGGCCCAGTACTTC. Residues: CASIGGDGRGAQYF.

The chain joins TRBV12-3 or TRBV12-4 to TRBJ1-3; D is uncertain. The CDR3 extends over 12 amino acids. The V and J ends lost 6 bases and 4 bases respectively, with 7 bases between them. The DNA for the CDR3 is TGTGCCAGCAGCTTTCCCGGAAACACCATATATTTT. Residues: CASSFPGNTIYF.

This clone was seen a single time. This sequence joins TRBV7-3 and TRBJ2-2; 9 bases are a match to TRBD1. This CDR3 comprises 16 residues. The V gene's germline CDR1 is SGHTA and CDR2 FQGTGA. Trimming removed 1 base from V and 4 bases from J; junction bases left unmatched: 4. The CDR3 reads CASSLKEGQGTGELFF. The CDR3 DNA reads TGTGCCAGCAGCTTAAAGGAGGGACAGGGCACCGGGGAGCTGTTTTTT. Full variable domain (remainder filled in from reference TRBV7-3 and TRBJ2-2): GAGVSQTPSNKVTEKGKYVELRCDPISGHTALYWYRQSLGQGPEFLIYFQGTGAADDSGLPNDRFFAVRPEGSVSTLKIQRTERGDSAVYLCASSLKEGQGTGELFFGEGSRLTVL.

This clone was recorded once. This chain uses TRBV5-1 with TRBJ1-2; D unclear. Germline V gene sequence: CDR1 SGHRS, CDR2 YFSETQ. Deletions cut 5 bases from V and 6 bases from J, with 14 bases between. CDR3 length: 13 residues. This CDR3 reads CASSFVWEDGYTF. For the CDR3, the DNA is TGCGCCAGCAGTTTTGTATGGGAGGATGGCTACACCTTC. The full variable domain, completed using reference TRBV5-1 and TRBJ1-2, is KAGVTQTPRYLIKTRGQQVTLSCSPISGHRSVSWYQQTPGQGLQFLFEYFSETQRNKGNFPGRFSGRQFSNSRSEMNVSTLELGDSALYLCASSFVWEDGYTFGSGTRLTVV.

This rearrangement joins TRBV15 to TRBJ1-2; no clear D gene. The CDR3 spans 14 residues. V was trimmed by 3 bases and J by 5 bases, leaving 13 bases between them. Germline values: CDR1 LNHNV, CDR2 YYDKDF (reference sequence). The CDR3 protein is CATSSGPRKYGYTF. CDR3 in DNA: TGTGCCACCAGCAGTGGGCCCAGAAAGTATGGCTACACCTTC.

The rearrangement links TRBV27 to TRBJ2-1; D might be TRBD2 (6 bases). Germline loops: CDR1 MNHEY, CDR2 SMNVEV (reference sequence). V was trimmed by 4 bases and J by 6 bases, leaving 13 bases between them. The CDR3 runs to 14 residues. CDR3 region: CASSWGTLPNEQFF. Written as DNA, the CDR3 is TGTGCCAGCAGTTGGGGGACTCTCCCCAATGAGCAGTTCTTC.

This sequence joins TRBV21-1 and TRBJ1-1; the table's TRBD1 call for D was not verified on the DNA. TRBV21-1 is classified as a pseudogene. The CDR3 consists of 14 residues. CDR3 in amino acids: CASSRRTGAGEAFF. CDR3 sequence (DNA): TGTGCCAGCAGCAGACGGACAGGGGCTGGTGAAGCTTTCTTT.

The chain is built from TRBV7-2 and TRBJ1-1; D perhaps matches TRBD1 (6 bases). This CDR3 contains 14 residues. V was trimmed by 6 bases and J by 7 bases, leaving 18 bases between them. Per the germline V gene, CDR1 is SGHTA and CDR2 is FQGNSA. CDR3 sequence (DNA): TGTGCCAGCAGACTAAACAGGGAATACGGTGAAGCTTTCTTT. It yields the protein CASRLNREYGEAFF.

This clone was observed a single time. The J gene is TRBJ1-2, the V gene TRBV28; tentatively, D is TRBD1 (5 bases). Germline assignment: CDR1 MDHEN and CDR2 SYDVKM. This CDR3 comprises 15 residues. With 7 bases removed from V and 0 bases from J, the gap between germline ends came to 15 bases. CDR3 DNA sequence: TGTGCCAGCACTGCAACGGGGGGAGCTAACTATGGCTACACCTTC. As protein: CASTATGGANYGYTF.

V usage is TRBV24-1 and J usage is TRBJ2-5, with D tentatively TRBD2 (6 bases). Germline values: CDR1 KGHDR, CDR2 SFDVKD. There are 16 residues in the CDR3. V was pared by 1 base and J by 3 bases, with 14 bases between. Here the CDR3 reads CATSDFPLRLEETQYF. CDR3 nucleotide sequence: TGTGCCACCAGTGATTTCCCCCTAAGACTAGAAGAGACCCAGTACTTC.

V and J are TRBV5-1 and TRBJ1-6; D is unclear. V dropped 1 base and J dropped 8 bases, with 16 bases sitting between them. Per the germline V gene, CDR1 is SGHRS and CDR2 is YFSETQ. The CDR3 runs to 16 residues. The CDR3 coding sequence is TGCGCCAGCAGCTTGTTAGGGATCGACTACTATTCACCCCTCCACTTT. Amino acids: CASSLLGIDYYSPLHF.

This chain uses TRBV13 with TRBJ1-6; D is possibly TRBD1 (5 bases). The CDR3 has 14 residues. Germline V gives CDR1 PRHDT, CDR2 FYEKMQ (reference sequence). The germline V and J ends were trimmed by 5 bases and 9 bases, with 14 bases remaining between them. CDR3 in DNA: TGTGCCAGCAGCACGGGCTCCGGGGGTTCACCCCTCCACTTT. It translates to CASSTGSGGSPLHF.

The chain recombines TRBV19 with TRBJ1-2, with a tentative D call TRBD1 (6 bases). The V gene lost 10 bases and the J gene lost 0 bases, with 15 bases spanning the gap. Looked up from germline, CDR1 is LNHDA and CDR2 is SQIVND (reference sequence). This CDR3 is 14 amino acids long. In nucleotides, the CDR3 is TGTGCCACTTCTCGGACAGCGACTAACTATGGCTACACCTTC. It translates to CATSRTATNYGYTF.

V usage is TRBV7-8 and J usage is TRBJ1-5; 9 bases line up with TRBD1. CDR1 is SGHVS and CDR2 is FQNEAQ in the germline V gene. V was pared by 1 base and J by 1 base, with 2 bases of the junction left unmatched. CDR3 size: 16 residues. CDR3 in amino acids: CASSLEGTGSNQPQHF. In DNA form, the CDR3 reads TGTGCCAGCAGCTTAGAGGGGACAGGGAGCAATCAGCCCCAGCATTTT.

V is TRBV18 and J is TRBJ2-5, with D tentatively TRBD1 (6 bases). The CDR3 runs 13 residues. The germline V gene has CDR1 KGHSH and CDR2 LQKENI. V shed 5 bases and J shed 1 base, with 8 bases lying between them. This chain's CDR3 is CASSWDIQETQYF. In DNA form, the CDR3 reads TGTGCCAGCTCATGGGACATCCAAGAGACCCAGTACTTC.

The V call is TRBV6-2 or TRBV6-3, the J call TRBJ2-7, with 9 bases identical to TRBD2. V was pared by 3 bases and J by 3 bases, with 9 bases of the junction left unmatched. The CDR3 consists of 16 residues. CDR1 is MNHEY, CDR2 SVGEGT, per germline. CDR3 protein: CASSYALGTSFYEQYF. CDR3 in DNA: TGTGCCAGCAGTTATGCCCTCGGGACTAGCTTCTACGAGCAGTACTTC.

The chain uses TRBV7-7 and TRBJ2-2, with D possibly matching TRBD2 (5 bases). CDR3 size: 15 residues. Germline values: CDR1 SSHAT, CDR2 FNYEAQ (reference sequence). V was cut by 2 bases and J by 5 bases, with 12 bases left in between. As DNA, the CDR3 is TGTGCCAGCAGCTTAAGTCTAGAGCGGACCGGGGAGCTGTTTTTT. It is translated as CASSLSLERTGELFF.

V gene TRBV19 combines with J gene TRBJ2-5; a weak D match, TRBD2 (5 bases). Looked up from germline, CDR1 is LNHDA and CDR2 is SQIVND (reference sequence). The CDR3 is 13 residues long. Trimming removed 6 bases from V and 7 bases from J, with 15 bases in between. The CDR3 nucleotides are TGTGCCAGTAGCAGAACTTTCGCGGGGACCCAGTACTTC. This encodes CASSRTFAGTQYF. The full variable domain, in which reference TRBV19 and TRBJ2-5 provide the parts outside the CDR3, is DGGITQSPKYLFRKEGQNVTLSCEQNLNHDAMYWYRQDPGQGLRLIYYSQIVNDFQKGDIAEGYSVSREKKESFPLTVTSAQKNPTAFYLCASSRTFAGTQYFGPGTRLLVL.

The V and J genes are TRBV24-1 and TRBJ1-2, with D maybe TRBD1 (5 bases). V was cut by 2 bases and J by 3 bases, with 6 bases left in between. Germline V gene data show CDR1 as KGHDR and CDR2 as SFDVKD. The CDR3 loop spans 13 amino acids. The CDR3 spells CATSDSTDYGYTF. The CDR3 nucleotides are TGTGCCACCAGTGATTCGACAGACTATGGCTACACCTTC.

The rearrangement uses TRBV10-2 and TRBJ2-5; no definite D call. This CDR3 comprises 13 residues. V lost 8 bases and J lost 1, with 11 bases in between. Per the germline V gene, CDR1 is WSHSY and CDR2 is SAAADI. The CDR3 is CASVDGPQETQYF. CDR3 coding DNA: TGCGCCAGCGTCGATGGGCCCCAAGAGACCCAGTACTTC.

The genes are TRBV29-1 and TRBJ1-6, with 9 bases aligning to TRBD1. The CDR3 covers 15 residues. Trimming removed 8 bases from V and 12 bases from J; junction bases left unmatched: 17. Germline V lookup: CDR1 SQVTM, CDR2 ANQGSEA. The CDR3 here is CSRVLVGQGWIPLHF. The CDR3, as DNA: TGCAGCAGGGTCTTGGTAGGACAGGGGTGGATACCCCTCCACTTT.